This T cell receptor (beta chain) was sequenced during a study of T-cell memory formation after mild COVID-19. Across the whole study: Largely, the TCR clusters proved donor specific.

The germline V and J ends were trimmed by 3 bases and 1 base, with 26 bases remaining between them. This CDR3 contains 19 residues. In germline, CDR1 is DFQATT, CDR2 SNEGSKA (reference sequence). Study outcomes and limitations: Memory from before infection featured some responding clones, which suggests cross-reactive memory joined.

Note on this clonotype: The antigen is unknown.

TCRdb reprocessed the 5' RACE reads with MiXCR, giving one entry per CDR3 protein. This table holds 360,000 or so distinct CDR3 sequences, 25% to 30% found once. This sequence joins TRBV20-1 and TRBJ2-3; D might be TRBD1 or TRBD2, each matching 5 bases. This receptor was identified in an adult woman who had mild COVID-19 (a few samples of this study predate the infection). Cell type and time point are not known. Sequencing input: PBMCs or a T cell subset sorted from them (not recorded which). As DNA, the CDR3 is TGCAGTGCTAGGTCCCGGGACGGCTCCTTTAGAGTCGGCACAGATACGCAGTATTTT. This encodes CSARSRDGSFRVGTDTQYF.